This T cell receptor (beta chain) was obtained from a study of spatial heterogeneity in lung cancer. Whole-study results and caveats: Mutation tallies in tumors tracked expanded intratumoral alpha and beta TCR counts.

Documented time point: sample taken at primary tumor resection. A note on this clonotype: The antigen is not known. A read error may be the cause here, since a much bigger clone is one base away.

The V gene's germline CDR1 is SGHRS and CDR2 YFSETQ. The CDR3 is made up of 14 amino acids. TCRdb processed the 5' RACE reads anew with MiXCR; each CDR3 protein has one entry. The table has 6,000 to 7,500 distinct CDR3 sequences, about 14% seen once. The clonotype was recovered from a male donor with early-stage non-small cell lung cancer. This rearrangement joins TRBV5-1 to TRBJ2-7; D perhaps matches TRBD1 (6 bases). Sequencing was performed on lung tumor tissue, taken at surgery. CDR3 sequence (DNA): TGCGCCAGCAGCTTGGAACAGGGACACTACGGGCAGTACTTC. This codes for CASSLEQGHYGQYF.